This T cell receptor (beta chain) was found in a study of neurological immune-mediated disorders. Study conclusions and caveats: The expanded clones of different subjects shared no CDR3 amino acid sequences (suggesting private repertoires in all groups).

Over 170 million TCR-beta sequences from 15-18 subjects came out of each sequencing run. TCRdb passed the 5' RACE reads through MiXCR, listing each CDR3 protein once. Of some 57,000 distinct CDR3 sequences listed, about 3.3% are singletons. This clonotype has a count of ten or more. Its antigen remains unidentified. V lost 8 bases to trimming and J lost 2 bases, with 18 bases between them. CDR1 DFQATT and CDR2 SNEGSKA come from the germline V gene (reference sequence). This CDR3 is built from 14 residues. This sequence originates from a woman aged 55-70 years with multiple sclerosis. Sample: PBMCs. The chain joins TRBV20-1 to TRBJ1-2; unclear D gene. The CDR3, as DNA: TGCAGTCCAGGAATCGGACGGAAGAACTATGGCTACACCTTC. This sequence encodes CSPGIGRKNYGYTF.